These 14 T cell receptor beta chains share one sample of origin, sequenced in a study of CD8 T cells in Susac syndrome. When the RNA was reverse transcribed, random hexamers were used with an input of about 0.5 to 1 ug. Each CDR3 protein gets one entry after TCRdb re-called the immunoSEQ multiplex PCR reads with MiXCR. The sample has some 450,000 distinct CDR3 sequences; approximately 89% are singletons. Material for sequencing was CD8+ T cells from PBMCs. The receptors derive from a human donor with multiple sclerosis.

The V call is TRBV15, the J call TRBJ2-3; D is undetermined. Germline CDR1 reads LNHNV; CDR2 reads YYDKDF (reference sequence). The CDR3 consists of 15 residues. Trimming left V 1 base short and J 2 bases short, with 10 bases between. The CDR3 loop is CATSRGRQDTDTQYF. In nucleotides, the CDR3 is TGTGCCACCAGCAGAGGAAGGCAGGACACAGATACGCAGTATTTT.

This chain uses TRBV3-1 with TRBJ2-1; either TRBD1 or TRBD2 may supply D (5 bases each). Trimming removed 4 bases from V and 4 bases from J, with 14 bases in between. The CDR3 loop spans 15 amino acids. CDR1 LGHDT and CDR2 YNNKEL come from the germline V gene (reference sequence). The CDR3 coding sequence is TGTGCCAGCAGCCGGATGGACGGGGCGTACAATGAGCAGTTCTTC. Translating it yields CASSRMDGAYNEQFF.

This rearrangement joins TRBV12-3 or TRBV12-4 to TRBJ2-1; perhaps TRBD2 as D (5 bases). The V end was cut by 5 bases, the J end by 9 bases, with 11 bases between. The CDR3 contains 12 residues. CDR3 bases: TGTGCCAGCAGTCAGTTAGAGGGTGAGCAGTTCTTC. Translating it yields CASSQLEGEQFF.

The CDR3: CASSLVGAADEKLFF. CDR3 DNA: TGTGCCAGCAGCTTAGTTGGCGCGGCAGACGAAAAACTGTTTTTT. This rearrangement joins TRBV11-2 to TRBJ1-4, with D hard to call. V lost 1 base to trimming and J lost 8 bases, with 14 bases between them. The germline V gene encodes CDR1 SGHAT and CDR2 FQNNGV. This CDR3 region has 15 residues.

DNA for the CDR3: TGTGCCAGCAACCAACGGGGCAGCTCCTACAATGAGCAGTTCTTC. Its translation is CASNQRGSSYNEQFF. The V and J genes are TRBV28 and TRBJ2-1, with D perhaps matching TRBD1 or TRBD2 (5 bases each). Germline CDR1 is MDHEN and CDR2 is SYDVKM. V lost 7 bases and J lost 0, with 13 bases in between. The CDR3 spans 15 residues.

The chain is built from TRBV18 and TRBJ2-3; D is perhaps TRBD1 (6 bases). This CDR3 spans 15 amino acids. CDR1 is KGHSH and CDR2 is LQKENI in the germline V gene. The V gene lost 0 bases and the J gene lost 3 bases, with 10 bases spanning the gap. The CDR3 DNA reads as TGTGCCAGCTCACCACCGGACGGGACAACAGATACGCAGTATTTT. Translation gives CASSPPDGTTDTQYF. Using reference TRBV18 and TRBJ2-3 for the parts outside the CDR3, the full variable domain is NAGVMQNPRHLVRRRGQEARLRCSPMKGHSHVYWYRQLPEEGLKFMVYLQKENIIDESGMPKERFSAEFPKEGPSILRIQQVVRGDSAAYFCASSPPDGTTDTQYFGPGTRLTVL.

This rearrangement joins TRBV4-1 to TRBJ1-5; D is ambiguous. Trimming stripped 0 bases from V and 0 bases from J, with 6 bases between. CDR3 length equals 15 residues. Germline V CDR1 and CDR2: MGHRA, YSYEKL. The CDR3 DNA is TGCGCCAGCAGCCAAGAGCCGGCTAGCAATCAGCCCCAGCATTTT. Residues: CASSQEPASNQPQHF.

The chain couples TRBV30 to TRBJ1-2, with D uncertain. CDR1 and CDR2 from the germline V gene are GTSNPN and SVGIG (reference sequence). V lost 1 base, J lost 3 bases, and 27 bases lay in between. This CDR3 region has 19 residues. The CDR3 reads CAWSGIWQPRSITYYGYTF. CDR3 bases: TGTGCCTGGAGTGGGATCTGGCAGCCCCGTAGCATTACGTACTATGGCTACACCTTC.

This clonotype has ten or more counts. At one end the junction does not follow the germline gene, possibly because of a read error. The rearrangement joins TRBV5-1 to TRBJ2-1; no definite D call. The CDR3 is 11 amino acids. In germline, CDR1 is SGHRS, CDR2 YFSETQ. CDR3 region: CASSLSNEQFF. CDR3 sequence (DNA): TGTGCCAGCAGCTTATCCAATGAGCAGTTCTTC.

V gene TRBV7-9 combines with J gene TRBJ2-2; TRBD1 aligns across 8 bases. CDR3 length: 15 amino acids. V shed 5 bases, J shed 6 bases, and the junction held 8 bases outside the gene matches. The germline CDR1 and CDR2 sequences are SEHNR and FQNEAQ (reference sequence). The CDR3 DNA reads as TGTGCCAGCAGCGCCGCAGGGGGCGATCCCGGGGAGCTGTTTTTT. It codes for CASSAAGGDPGELFF.

In nucleotides, the CDR3 is TGTGCCTGGAGCATAGGGCACTACGAGCAGTACTTC. Translating it yields CAWSIGHYEQYF. The J gene is TRBJ2-7, the V gene TRBV30; D unclear. Germline CDR1 is GTSNPN and CDR2 is SVGIG (reference sequence). CDR3 length: 12 residues. Trimming cost V 3 bases and J 3 bases, with 9 bases left between them.

The chain is built from TRBV29-1 and TRBJ2-2; no firm D call. The CDR3 contains 13 residues. The germline CDR1 and CDR2 sequences are SQVTM and ANQGSEA. V dropped 5 bases and J dropped 3 bases, with 10 bases sitting between them. Here the CDR3 reads CSVNEGYTGELFF. CDR3 coding DNA: TGCAGCGTTAACGAAGGGTACACCGGGGAGCTGTTTTTT.

This clonotype was seen just once. CDR3 coding DNA: TGCAGCGTTGAAGAAGCAGGGCCGAACATTCAGTACTTC. Its protein product is CSVEEAGPNIQYF. The rearrangement joins TRBV29-1 to TRBJ2-4; D perhaps matches TRBD1 (5 bases). From germline, CDR1 is SQVTM and CDR2 ANQGSEA. The CDR3 length is 13 residues. With 0 bases removed from V and 7 bases from J, the gap between germline ends came to 10 bases.

The sample holds one count of this clonotype. The V and J genes are TRBV6-1 and TRBJ2-1, with 12 bases fitting TRBD2. After removal of 6 bases from V and 1 base from J, the junction contained 16 bases not matched to a gene. The CDR3 is 20 amino acids. The V gene's germline CDR1 is MNHNS and CDR2 SASEGT. CDR3 in amino acids: CASSPGMGTSGYQSYNEQFF. CDR3 coding DNA: TGTGCCAGCAGCCCCGGAATGGGGACTAGCGGGTATCAATCCTACAATGAGCAGTTCTTC.